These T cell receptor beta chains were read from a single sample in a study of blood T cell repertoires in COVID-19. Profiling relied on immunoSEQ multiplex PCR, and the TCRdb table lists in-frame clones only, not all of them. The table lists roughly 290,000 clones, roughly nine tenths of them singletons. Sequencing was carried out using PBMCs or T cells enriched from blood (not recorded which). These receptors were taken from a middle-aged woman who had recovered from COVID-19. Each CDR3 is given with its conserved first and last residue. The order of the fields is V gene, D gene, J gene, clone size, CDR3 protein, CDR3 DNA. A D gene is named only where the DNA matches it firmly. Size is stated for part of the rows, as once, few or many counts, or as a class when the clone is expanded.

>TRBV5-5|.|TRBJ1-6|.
CASSLQGLINSPLHF
TGTGCCAGCAGCTTGCAGGGGCTTATTAATTCACCCCTCCACTTT
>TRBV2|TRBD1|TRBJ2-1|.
CASRDRGPGAGRSYNEQFF
TGTGCCAGCAGGGACAGGGGGCCGGGAGCGGGGCGCTCCTACAATGAGCAGTTCTTC
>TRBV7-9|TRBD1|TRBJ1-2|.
CASSYGTGDYYGYTF
TGTGCCAGCAGCTACGGGACAGGGGATTACTATGGCTACACCTTC
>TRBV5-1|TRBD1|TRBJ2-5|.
CASSPEDRTWETQYF
TGCGCCAGCAGCCCGGAGGACAGGACATGGGAGACCCAGTACTTC
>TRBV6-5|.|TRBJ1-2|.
CATQRGGYGYTF
TGTGCCACTCAAAGGGGGGGCTATGGCTACACCTTC
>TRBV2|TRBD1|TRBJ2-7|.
CASPGQGSYEQYF
TGTGCCAGTCCGGGACAGGGATCCTACGAGCAGTACTTC
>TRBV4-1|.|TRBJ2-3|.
CASSRGPSTDTQYF
TGCGCCAGCAGCCGGGGCCCTAGCACAGATACGCAGTATTTT
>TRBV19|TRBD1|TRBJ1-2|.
CASSALAGTGTWQAYGYTF
TGTGCCAGTAGTGCCCTGGCCGGGACAGGGACTTGGCAAGCCTATGGCTACACCTTC
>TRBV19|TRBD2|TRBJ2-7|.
CASGTSGRVYEQYF
TGTGCCAGTGGGACTAGCGGGAGGGTATACGAGCAGTACTTC
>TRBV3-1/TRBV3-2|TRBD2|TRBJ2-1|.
CASSQGTTSGRNLNEQFF
TGTGCCAGCAGCCAAGGCACGACTAGCGGACGTAACCTCAATGAGCAGTTCTTC
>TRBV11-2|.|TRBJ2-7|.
CASSLDRGDSYEQYF
TGTGCCAGCAGCTTAGACAGGGGGGACTCCTACGAGCAGTACTTC
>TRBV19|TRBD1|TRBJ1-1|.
CASSTGDRGLHAFF
TGTGCCAGTAGTACCGGGGACAGGGGTCTGCATGCTTTCTTT
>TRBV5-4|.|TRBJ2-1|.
CASSLNRGAVAYNEQFF
TGTGCCAGCAGCCTGAATCGGGGGGCAGTTGCGTACAATGAGCAGTTCTTC
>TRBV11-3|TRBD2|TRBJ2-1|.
CASSLGLAGGQSYNEQFF
TGTGCCAGCAGCTTAGGACTAGCGGGGGGTCAGTCCTACAATGAGCAGTTCTTC
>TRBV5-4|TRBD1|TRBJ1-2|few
CASSRRDSGRYGYTF
TGTGCCAGCAGCCGGAGGGACAGTGGCCGATATGGCTACACCTTC
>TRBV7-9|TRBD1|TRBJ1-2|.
CASSLLPGQGLNYGYTF
TGTGCCAGCAGCTTATTGCCGGGACAGGGACTTAACTATGGCTACACCTTC
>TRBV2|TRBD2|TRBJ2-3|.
CASSEVSGLASPDTQYF
TGTGCCAGCAGTGAAGTTTCGGGACTAGCGTCCCCAGATACGCAGTATTTT
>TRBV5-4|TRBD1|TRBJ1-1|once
CASSLGTGGTEAFF
TGTGCCAGCAGCCTCGGGACAGGGGGCACTGAAGCTTTCTTT
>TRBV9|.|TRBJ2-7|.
CASSVSSGSYEQYF
TGTGCCAGCAGCGTATCTTCGGGGTCCTACGAGCAGTACTTC
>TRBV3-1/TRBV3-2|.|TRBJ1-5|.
CASSLGQLNQPQHF
TGTGCCAGCAGCCTGGGACAATTGAATCAGCCCCAGCATTTT
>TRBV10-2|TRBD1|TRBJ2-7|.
CASSEIPSTGIHSYEQYF
TGCGCCAGCAGTGAGATCCCCTCGACAGGGATTCACTCCTACGAGCAGTACTTC
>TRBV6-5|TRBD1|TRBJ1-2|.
CASSFRTGSLHGYTF
TGTGCCAGCAGTTTCCGGACAGGCTCCCTTCATGGCTACACCTTC
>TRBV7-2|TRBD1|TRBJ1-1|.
CASSLAQGGEGTEAFF
TGTGCCAGCAGCTTAGCACAGGGGGGAGAGGGAACTGAAGCTTTCTTT
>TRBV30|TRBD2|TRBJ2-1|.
CAWSVSGRASYEQFF
TGTGCCTGGAGCGTTAGCGGGAGGGCCTCGTATGAGCAGTTCTTC
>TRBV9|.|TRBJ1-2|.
CASSQRLGGGFGYTF
TGTGCCAGCAGTCAAAGATTAGGTGGCGGCTTCGGCTACACCTTC
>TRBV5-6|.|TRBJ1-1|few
CASSLGRGNTEAFF
TGTGCCAGCAGCTTGGGGAGGGGGAACACTGAAGCTTTCTTT
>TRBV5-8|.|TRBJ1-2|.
CASSFFMFPNYGYTF
TGTGCCAGCAGCTTCTTTATGTTCCCTAACTATGGCTACACCTTC
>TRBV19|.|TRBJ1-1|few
CASSRLEDTEAFF
TGTGCCAGTAGTAGACTTGAAGACACTGAAGCTTTCTTT
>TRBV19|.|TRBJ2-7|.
CASSIVGDTSYEQYF
TGTGCCAGTAGTATAGTGGGGGACACTTCCTACGAGCAGTACTTC
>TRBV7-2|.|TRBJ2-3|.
CASRSSPINTDTQYF
TGTGCCAGCAGATCTAGTCCCATCAACACAGATACGCAGTATTTT
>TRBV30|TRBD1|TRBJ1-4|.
CAWSATGVTNEKLFF
TGTGCCTGGAGCGCAACAGGGGTTACTAATGAAAAACTGTTTTTT
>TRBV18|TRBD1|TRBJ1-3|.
CASSPPGTGGGNTIYF
TGTGCCAGCTCACCACCCGGGACAGGGGGCGGAAACACCATATATTTT
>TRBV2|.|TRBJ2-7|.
CASRVEAESFYEQYF
TGTGCCAGCAGAGTGGAGGCGGAAAGCTTCTACGAGCAGTACTTC
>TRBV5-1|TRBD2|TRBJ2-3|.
CASSYRGLVSDTQYF
TGCGCCAGCAGCTACCGGGGACTAGTCTCAGATACGCAGTATTTT
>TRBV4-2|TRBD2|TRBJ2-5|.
CASSQVASGQTQYF
TGTGCCAGCAGCCAAGTGGCTAGCGGGCAGACCCAGTACTTC
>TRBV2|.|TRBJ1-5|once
CASLNEANQPQHF
TGTGCCAGCCTAAACGAAGCCAATCAGCCCCAGCATTTT
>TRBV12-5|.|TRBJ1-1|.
CASGRGMNTEAFF
TGTGCTAGTGGCAGGGGCATGAACACTGAAGCTTTCTTT
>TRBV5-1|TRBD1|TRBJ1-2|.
CASSPRQGWVYGYTF
TGCGCCAGCAGCCCCAGACAGGGCTGGGTGTATGGCTACACCTTC
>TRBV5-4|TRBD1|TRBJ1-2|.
CASSLGTGGWSGYTF
TGTGCCAGCAGCTTGGGGACAGGGGGCTGGAGTGGCTACACCTTC
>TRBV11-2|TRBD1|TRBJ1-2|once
CASSLARTGQGYTF
TGTGCCAGCAGCTTAGCAAGGACAGGGCAAGGCTACACCTTC
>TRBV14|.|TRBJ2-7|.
CASSQSGWRGGSYEQYF
TGTGCCAGCAGCCAATCGGGATGGAGGGGCGGCTCCTACGAGCAGTACTTC
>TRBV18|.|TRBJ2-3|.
CASSPPSSTDTQYF
TGTGCCAGCTCACCACCGAGTAGCACAGATACGCAGTATTTT
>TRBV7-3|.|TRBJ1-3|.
CASSLNPGVGNTIYF
TGTGCCAGCAGCTTAAATCCCGGGGTTGGAAACACCATATATTTT
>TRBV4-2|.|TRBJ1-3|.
CASSQELLSGNTIYF
TGTGCCAGCAGCCAAGAGTTACTCTCTGGAAACACCATATATTTT
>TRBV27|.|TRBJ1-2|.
CAIWGGALGGYTF
TGTGCCATCTGGGGGGGGGCCCTGGGAGGCTACACCTTC